This TCR beta chain was captured by sequencing in a study of blood T cell repertoires in COVID-19. This CDR3 has 16 amino acids. Clones were read by immunoSEQ multiplex PCR, and TCRdb kept only the in-frame ones, dropping some. The top ten clones hold about 2.5% of a sample with about 270,000 clones, under 95% of them seen once. The sequencing input was PBMCs or T cells enriched from blood (not recorded which). This chain connects TRBV21-1 to TRBJ1-5; TRBD1, the table's D call, was not compared with the DNA. TRBV21-1 is an annotated pseudogene. This TCR was sampled from a woman in her forties with acute COVID-19. The CDR3 here is CASSKVGDRSNQPQHF. The CDR3 DNA sequence: TGTGCCAGCAGCAAAGTAGGGGACAGGAGCAATCAGCCCCAGCATTTT.